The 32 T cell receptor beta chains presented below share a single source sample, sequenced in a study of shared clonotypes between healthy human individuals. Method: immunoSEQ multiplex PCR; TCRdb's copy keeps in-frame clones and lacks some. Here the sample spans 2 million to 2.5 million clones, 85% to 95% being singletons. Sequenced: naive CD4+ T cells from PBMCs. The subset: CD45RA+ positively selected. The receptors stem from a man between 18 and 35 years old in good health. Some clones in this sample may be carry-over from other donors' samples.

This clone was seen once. The CDR3 nucleotides read TGTGCCAGCAGCGAAGGACAGGGGGTTGTCTACGAGCAGTACTTC. It translates to CASSEGQGVVYEQYF. This chain connects TRBV5-4 to TRBJ2-7; 10 bases map to TRBD1. Losses at the gene ends were 4 bases for V and 3 bases for J; bases not matched to a gene: 7. Germline V gene sequence: CDR1 SGHNT, CDR2 YYREEE (reference sequence). The length of the CDR3 is 15 residues.

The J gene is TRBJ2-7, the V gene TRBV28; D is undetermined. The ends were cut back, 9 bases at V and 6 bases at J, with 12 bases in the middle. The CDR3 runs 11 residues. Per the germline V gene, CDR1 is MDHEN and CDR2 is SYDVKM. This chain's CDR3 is CARTSRTEQYF. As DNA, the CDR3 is TGTGCCAGGACGTCCCGGACCGAGCAGTACTTC.

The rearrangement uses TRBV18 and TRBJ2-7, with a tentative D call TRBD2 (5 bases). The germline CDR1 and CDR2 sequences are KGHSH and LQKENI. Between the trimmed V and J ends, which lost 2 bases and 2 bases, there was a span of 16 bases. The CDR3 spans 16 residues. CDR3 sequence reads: CASSPEVSAYAYEQYF. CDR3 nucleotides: TGTGCCAGCTCACCAGAGGTTAGCGCGTACGCCTACGAGCAGTACTTC.

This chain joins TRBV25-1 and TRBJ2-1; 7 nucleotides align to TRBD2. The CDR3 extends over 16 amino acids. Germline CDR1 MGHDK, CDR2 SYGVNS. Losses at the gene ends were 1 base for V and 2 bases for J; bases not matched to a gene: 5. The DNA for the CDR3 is TGTGCCAGCAGTGAATCGGGGAGGGGTGCCTACAATGAGCAGTTCTTC. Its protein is CASSESGRGAYNEQFF.

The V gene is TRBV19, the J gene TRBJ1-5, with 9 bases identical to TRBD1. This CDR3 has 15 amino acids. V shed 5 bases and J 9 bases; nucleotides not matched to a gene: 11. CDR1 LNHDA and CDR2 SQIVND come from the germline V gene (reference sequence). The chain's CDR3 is CASSPRQGEMRPQHF. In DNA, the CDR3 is TGTGCCAGTAGTCCCCGACAGGGGGAAATGCGGCCCCAGCATTTT.

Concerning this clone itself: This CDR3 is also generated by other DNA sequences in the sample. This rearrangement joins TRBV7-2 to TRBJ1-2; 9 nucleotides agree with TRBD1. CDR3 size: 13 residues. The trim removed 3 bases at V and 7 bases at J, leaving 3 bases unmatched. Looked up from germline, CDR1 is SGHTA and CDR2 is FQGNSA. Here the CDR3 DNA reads TGTGCCAGCAGCTTGGACAGGGGCGGTGGCTACACCTTC. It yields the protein CASSLDRGGGYTF. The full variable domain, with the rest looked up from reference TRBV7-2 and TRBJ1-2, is GAGVSQSPSNKVTEKGKDVELRCDPISGHTALYWYRQSLGQGLEFLIYFQGNSAPDKSGLPSDRFSAERTGGSVSTLTIQRTQQEDSAVYLCASSLDRGGGYTFGSGTRLTVV.

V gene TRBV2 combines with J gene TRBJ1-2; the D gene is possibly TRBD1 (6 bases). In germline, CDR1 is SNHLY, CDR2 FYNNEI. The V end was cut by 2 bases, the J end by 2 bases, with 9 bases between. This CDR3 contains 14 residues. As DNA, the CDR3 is TGTGCCAGCAGTGAACGGGGGACAAACTATGGCTACACCTTC. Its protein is CASSERGTNYGYTF.

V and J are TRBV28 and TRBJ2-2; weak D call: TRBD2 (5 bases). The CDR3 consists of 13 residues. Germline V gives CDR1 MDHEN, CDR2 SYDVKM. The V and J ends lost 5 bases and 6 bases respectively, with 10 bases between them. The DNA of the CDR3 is TGTGCCAGCAGTGCAACTAGGGCCGGGGAGCTGTTTTTT. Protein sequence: CASSATRAGELFF.

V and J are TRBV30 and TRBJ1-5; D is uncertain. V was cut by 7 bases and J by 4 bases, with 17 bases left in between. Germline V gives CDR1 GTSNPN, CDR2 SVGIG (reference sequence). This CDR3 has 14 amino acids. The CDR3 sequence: CASSPGRINQPQHF. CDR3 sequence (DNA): TGTGCCTCCTCCCCCGGACGGATAAATCAGCCCCAGCATTTT.

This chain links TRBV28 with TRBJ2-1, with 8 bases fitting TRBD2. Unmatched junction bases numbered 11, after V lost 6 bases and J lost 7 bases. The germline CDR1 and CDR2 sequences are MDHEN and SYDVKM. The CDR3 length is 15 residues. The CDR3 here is CASSPTGASGNEQFF. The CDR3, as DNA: TGTGCCAGCAGCCCTACCGGCGCTAGCGGGAATGAGCAGTTCTTC.

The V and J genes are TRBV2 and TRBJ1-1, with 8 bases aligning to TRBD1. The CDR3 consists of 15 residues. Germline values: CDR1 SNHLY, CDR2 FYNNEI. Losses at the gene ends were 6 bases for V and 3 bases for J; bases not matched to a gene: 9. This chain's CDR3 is CASRLEQGADTEAFF. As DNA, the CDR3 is TGTGCCAGCAGGCTGGAGCAGGGGGCGGACACTGAAGCTTTCTTT.

This CDR3 reads CASSLLTQGEGEQYF. The CDR3 DNA reads TGTGCCAGCAGCTTACTAACGCAGGGTGAGGGCGAGCAGTACTTC. The chain recombines TRBV7-8 with TRBJ2-7; D could derive from TRBD1 or TRBD2 (5 bases each). The CDR3 spans 15 residues. V shed 2 bases and J shed 6 bases, with 17 bases lying between them. The germline V gene has CDR1 SGHVS and CDR2 FQNEAQ. The full variable domain, its missing parts supplied by reference TRBV7-8 and TRBJ2-7, is GAGVSQSPRYKVAKRGQDVALRCDPISGHVSLFWYQQALGQGPEFLTYFQNEAQLDKSGLPSDRFFAERPEGSVSTLKIQRTQQEDSAVYLCASSLLTQGEGEQYFGPGTRLTVT.

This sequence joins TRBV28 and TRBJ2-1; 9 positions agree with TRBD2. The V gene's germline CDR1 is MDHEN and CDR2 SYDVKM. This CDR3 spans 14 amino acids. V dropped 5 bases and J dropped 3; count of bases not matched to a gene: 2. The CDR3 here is CASSRSGSYNEQFF. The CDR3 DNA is TGTGCCAGCAGTCGTAGCGGGAGCTACAATGAGCAGTTCTTC.

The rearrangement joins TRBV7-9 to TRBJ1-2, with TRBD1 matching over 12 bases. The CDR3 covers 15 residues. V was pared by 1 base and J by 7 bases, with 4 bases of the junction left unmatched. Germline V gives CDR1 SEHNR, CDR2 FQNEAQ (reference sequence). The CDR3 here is CASSLGGQGAAGYTF. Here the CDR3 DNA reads TGTGCCAGCAGCTTAGGGGGACAGGGGGCGGCTGGCTACACCTTC.

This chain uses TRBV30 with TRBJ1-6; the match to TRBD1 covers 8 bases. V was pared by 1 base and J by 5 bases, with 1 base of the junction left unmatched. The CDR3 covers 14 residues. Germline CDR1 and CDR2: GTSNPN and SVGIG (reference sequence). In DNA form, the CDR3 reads TGTGCCTGGAGTGCGGACAGGGATAATTCACCCCTCCACTTT. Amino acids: CAWSADRDNSPLHF.

The CDR3 sequence: CASSWDRADTQYF. The CDR3 nucleotides are TGTGCCAGCAGCTGGGACAGGGCAGATACGCAGTATTTT. J is TRBJ2-3 and V is TRBV11-1; 9 bases match TRBD1. The V and J ends lost 4 bases and 4 bases, in that order; junction bases with no gene match: 0. The CDR3 length is 13 residues. Per the germline V gene, CDR1 is SGHAT and CDR2 is FQDESV (reference sequence).

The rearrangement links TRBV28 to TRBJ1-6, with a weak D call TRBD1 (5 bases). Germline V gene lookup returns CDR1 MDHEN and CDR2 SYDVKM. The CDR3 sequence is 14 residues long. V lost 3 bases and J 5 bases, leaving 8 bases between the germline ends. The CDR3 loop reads CASSFGRDNSPLHF. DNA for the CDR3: TGTGCCAGCAGTTTCGGCAGGGATAATTCACCCCTCCACTTT.

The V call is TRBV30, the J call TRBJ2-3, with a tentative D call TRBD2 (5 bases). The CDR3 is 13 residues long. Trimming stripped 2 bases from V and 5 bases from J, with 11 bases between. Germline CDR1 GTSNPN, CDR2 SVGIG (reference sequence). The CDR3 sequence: CAWSILTKDTQYF. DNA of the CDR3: TGTGCCTGGAGTATCCTGACTAAAGATACGCAGTATTTT.

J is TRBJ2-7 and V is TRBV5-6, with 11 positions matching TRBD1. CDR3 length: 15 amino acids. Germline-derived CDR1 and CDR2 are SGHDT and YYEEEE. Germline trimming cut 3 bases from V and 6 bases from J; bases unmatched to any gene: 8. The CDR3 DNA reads TGTGCCAGCAGCTCGGGACAGGGGGTCGGCCGCGAGCAGTACTTC. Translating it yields CASSSGQGVGREQYF.

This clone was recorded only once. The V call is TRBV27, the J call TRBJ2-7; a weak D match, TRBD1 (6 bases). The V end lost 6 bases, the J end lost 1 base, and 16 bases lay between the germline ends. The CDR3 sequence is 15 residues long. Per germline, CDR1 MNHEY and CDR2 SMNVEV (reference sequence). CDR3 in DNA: TGTGCCAGCAGCATACAGGGAACTCTTTCCTACGAGCAGTACTTC. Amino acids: CASSIQGTLSYEQYF.

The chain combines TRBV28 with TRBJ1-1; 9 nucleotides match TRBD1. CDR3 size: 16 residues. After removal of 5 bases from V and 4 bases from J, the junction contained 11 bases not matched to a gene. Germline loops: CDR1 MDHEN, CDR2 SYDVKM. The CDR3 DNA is TGTGCCAGCAGTCCCCCCTTGGGACAGGGCGGCACTGAAGCTTTCTTT. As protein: CASSPPLGQGGTEAFF. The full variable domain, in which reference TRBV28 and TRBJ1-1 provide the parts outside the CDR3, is DVKVTQSSRYLVKRTGEKVFLECVQDMDHENMFWYRQDPGLGLRLIYFSYDVKMKEKGDIPEGYSVSREKKERFSLILESASTNQTSMYLCASSPPLGQGGTEAFFGQGTRLTVV.

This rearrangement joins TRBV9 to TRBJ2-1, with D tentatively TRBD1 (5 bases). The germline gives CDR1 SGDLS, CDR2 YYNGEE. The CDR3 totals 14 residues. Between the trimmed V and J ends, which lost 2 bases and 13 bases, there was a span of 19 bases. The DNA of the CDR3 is TGTGCCAGCAGCGTCCAACGAGGACATCCCCATCAGTTCTTC. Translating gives CASSVQRGHPHQFF.

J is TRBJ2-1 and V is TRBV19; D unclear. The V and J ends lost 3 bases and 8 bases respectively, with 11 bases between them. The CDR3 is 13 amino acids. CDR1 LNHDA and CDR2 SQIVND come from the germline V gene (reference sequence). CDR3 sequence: CASSIPPRDEQFF. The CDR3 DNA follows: TGTGCCAGTAGTATCCCCCCCCGGGATGAGCAGTTCTTC.

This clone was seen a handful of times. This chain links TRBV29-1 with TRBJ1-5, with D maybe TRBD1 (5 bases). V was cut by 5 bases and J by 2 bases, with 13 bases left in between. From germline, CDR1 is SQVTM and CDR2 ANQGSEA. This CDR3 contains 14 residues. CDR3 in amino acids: CSVSPGGGNQPQHF. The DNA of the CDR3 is TGCAGCGTTTCCCCCGGGGGGGGCAATCAGCCCCAGCATTTT.

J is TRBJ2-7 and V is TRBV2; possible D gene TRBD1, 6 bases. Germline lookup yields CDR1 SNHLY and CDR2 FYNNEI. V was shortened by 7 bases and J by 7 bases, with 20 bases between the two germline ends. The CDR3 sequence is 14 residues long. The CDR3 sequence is CASNQVQGLGEQYF. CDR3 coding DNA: TGTGCCAGCAATCAGGTACAGGGCCTGGGGGAGCAGTACTTC.

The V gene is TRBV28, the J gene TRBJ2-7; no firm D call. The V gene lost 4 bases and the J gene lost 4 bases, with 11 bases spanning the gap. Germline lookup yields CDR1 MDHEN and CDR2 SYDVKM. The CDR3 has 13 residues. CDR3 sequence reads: CASSSMGLYEQYF. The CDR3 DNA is TGTGCCAGCAGTTCCATGGGGTTATACGAGCAGTACTTC.

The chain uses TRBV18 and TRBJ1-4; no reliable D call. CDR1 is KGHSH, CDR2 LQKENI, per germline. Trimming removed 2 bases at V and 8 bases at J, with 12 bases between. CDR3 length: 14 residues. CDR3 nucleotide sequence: TGTGCCAGCTCACCAACGACGGGAGGGGAAAAACTGTTTTTT. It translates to CASSPTTGGEKLFF.

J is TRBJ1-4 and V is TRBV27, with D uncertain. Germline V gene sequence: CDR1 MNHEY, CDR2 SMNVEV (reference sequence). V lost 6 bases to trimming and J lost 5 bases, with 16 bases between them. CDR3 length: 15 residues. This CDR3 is CASSPAGIPNEKLFF. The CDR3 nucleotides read TGTGCCAGCAGCCCCGCCGGGATTCCAAATGAAAAACTGTTTTTT. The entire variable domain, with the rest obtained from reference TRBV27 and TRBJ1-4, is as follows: EAQVTQNPRYLITVTGKKLTVTCSQNMNHEYMSWYRQDPGLGLRQIYYSMNVEVTDKGDVPEGYKVSRKEKRNFPLILESPSPNQTSLYFCASSPAGIPNEKLFFGSGTQLSVL.

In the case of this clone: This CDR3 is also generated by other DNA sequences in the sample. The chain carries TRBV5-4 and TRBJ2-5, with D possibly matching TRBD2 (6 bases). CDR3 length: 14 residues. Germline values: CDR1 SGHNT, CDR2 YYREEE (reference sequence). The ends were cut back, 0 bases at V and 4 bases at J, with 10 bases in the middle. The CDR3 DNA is TGTGCCAGCAGCTTGGTTGGAGGGCGAGAGACCCAGTACTTC. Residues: CASSLVGGRETQYF.

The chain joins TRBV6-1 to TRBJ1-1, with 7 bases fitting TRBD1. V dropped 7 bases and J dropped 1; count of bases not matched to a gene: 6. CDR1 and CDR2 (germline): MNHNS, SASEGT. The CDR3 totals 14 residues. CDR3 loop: CASTWNRGNTEAFF. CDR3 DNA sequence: TGTGCCAGCACTTGGAACAGGGGGAACACTGAAGCTTTCTTT.

The CDR3 spells CASRGSGDYEQYF. CDR3 bases: TGTGCCAGCAGAGGCAGCGGGGATTACGAGCAGTACTTC. The chain is built from TRBV4-2 and TRBJ2-7; 7 bases map to TRBD2. The germline V gene encodes CDR1 LGHNA and CDR2 YNFKEQ. Trimming took 6 bases from V and 4 from J; bases not matched to a gene: 6. There are 13 residues in the CDR3.

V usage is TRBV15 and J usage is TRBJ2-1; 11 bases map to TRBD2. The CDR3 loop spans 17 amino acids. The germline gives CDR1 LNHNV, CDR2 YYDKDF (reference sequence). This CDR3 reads CATALGLAGGSYNEQFF. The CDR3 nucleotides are TGTGCGACCGCACTGGGGCTAGCGGGGGGCTCCTACAATGAGCAGTTCTTC.